These T cell receptor beta chains were read from a single sample in a study of cytomegalovirus exposure and HLA in healthy donors. TCRdb keeps only in-frame clones here, not all; method: immunoSEQ multiplex PCR. The sample totals about 150,000 clones. The sequencing input was PBMCs. Source of these receptors: a man younger than 45 in good health and CMV-seronegative. The CDR3 runs from the conserved cysteine through the conserved F or W. Each record gives: D gene, CDR3 length, V gene, J gene, CDR3 protein, CDR3 DNA. D genes are given only for firm matches.

TRBD2	13	TRBV7-9	TRBJ2-1	CASSLAGGPGGFF	TGTGCCAGTTCCCTAGCGGGAGGGCCGGGGGGGTTCTTC
NA	15	TRBV28	TRBJ1-3	CASSSGQDTGNTIYF	TGTGCCAGCAGTTCAGGGCAGGACACTGGAAACACCATATATTTT
NA	16	TRBV6-1	TRBJ1-5	CASSVGQVLSNQPQHF	TGTGCCAGCAGTGTGGGGCAGGTCCTTAGCAATCAGCCCCAGCATTTT
NA	17	TRBV7-5	TRBJ2-7	CVRSLGGPGQVTYEQYF	TGTGTCAGAAGCTTAGGGGGCCCGGGACAGGTAACCTACGAGCAGTACTTC
NA	12	TRBV28	TRBJ1-5	CASRQVNQPQHF	TGTGCCAGCAGGCAGGTCAATCAGCCCCAGCATTTT
TRBD1	16	TRBV4-1	TRBJ2-1	CASSPQTGGTSNEQFF	TGCGCCAGCAGTCCTCAGACAGGGGGTACCTCAAATGAGCAGTTCTTC
TRBD2	16	TRBV7-9	TRBJ2-7	CASSHGGLANLYEQYF	TGTGCCAGCAGCCACGGGGGACTAGCGAACCTATACGAGCAGTACTTC
NA	14	TRBV4-2	TRBJ2-1	CASSQAPLANEQFF	TGTGCCAGCAGCCAAGCCCCCCTAGCCAATGAGCAGTTCTTC
TRBD2	18	TRBV5-8	TRBJ2-3	CASSLTGTSGSLSDTQYF	TGTGCCAGCAGCCTCACCGGGACTAGCGGGAGTCTCTCAGATACGCAGTATTTT
NA	15	TRBV7-9	TRBJ1-1	CASSLEGRRATEAFF	TGTGCCAGCAGCTTAGAGGGGCGCAGGGCCACTGAAGCTTTCTTT
NA	15	TRBV6-5	TRBJ2-7	CASSYFTTGRNEQYF	TGTGCCAGCAGTTACTTCACAACGGGTCGTAACGAGCAGTACTTC
TRBD1	14	TRBV10-3	TRBJ1-6	CAISAQGAGSPLHF	TGTGCCATCAGTGCACAGGGGGCTGGATCACCCCTCCACTTT
TRBD2	21	TRBV4-1	TRBJ2-1	CASSQTGTSGSYLLIYNEQFF	TGCGCCAGCAGCCAGACCGGGACTAGCGGGAGTTACCTCCTTATCTACAATGAGCAGTTCTTC
TRBD1	15	TRBV6-5	TRBJ2-7	CASSQRTGALYEQYF	TGTGCCAGCAGTCAACGGACAGGGGCCCTCTACGAGCAGTACTTC
TRBD2	15	TRBV11-2	TRBJ2-2	CASSRLAGVSGELFF	TGTGCCAGCAGTCGACTAGCGGGAGTATCCGGGGAGCTGTTTTTT
TRBD1	18	TRBV18	TRBJ1-1	CASSPSQPGQGAHTEAFF	TGTGCCAGCTCACCTTCCCAACCGGGACAGGGGGCGCACACTGAAGCTTTCTTT
NA	17	TRBV21-1	TRBJ1-2	CASRGTDNRYLNYGYTF	TGTGCCAGCAGGGGGACAGATAATCGCTACCTCAACTATGGCTACACCTTC